Below, 14 T cell receptor beta chains from the same sample are listed, as sequenced in a study of blood T cell repertoires in COVID-19. Sequenced by immunoSEQ multiplex PCR; TCRdb stores in-frame clones only, minus some. The sample records around 210,000 clones, about 91% being singletons. The sample taken for sequencing was peripheral blood. These receptors were collected from a young man with active or convalescent COVID-19.

V gene TRBV19 combines with J gene TRBJ2-5; 10 bases match TRBD2. This CDR3 contains 16 residues. Germline CDR1 and CDR2: LNHDA and SQIVND (reference sequence). V was clipped by 5 bases and J by 3 bases; unmatched bases: 9. The CDR3 loop reads CASSAIRTSGKETQYF. Here the CDR3 DNA reads TGTGCCAGTAGTGCTATCCGGACTAGCGGAAAAGAGACCCAGTACTTC.

The CDR3 coding sequence is TGTGCCAGCAGCGTGGGGACCGGGACTAGCGGACACAATGAGCAGTTCTTC. It yields the protein CASSVGTGTSGHNEQFF. The chain uses TRBV9 and TRBJ2-1; 11 nucleotides align to TRBD2. The CDR3 consists of 17 residues. Trimming removed 2 bases from V and 5 bases from J; junction bases left unmatched: 9. The germline V gene encodes CDR1 SGDLS and CDR2 YYNGEE.

The chain links TRBV28 to TRBJ1-6; no clear D gene. Germline V gene sequence: CDR1 MDHEN, CDR2 SYDVKM. CDR3 length equals 18 residues. Trimming stripped 2 bases from V and 1 base from J, with 15 bases between. The CDR3 is CASSLDGPGGSYNSPLHF. The DNA for the CDR3 is TGTGCCAGCAGTTTAGATGGGCCCGGAGGGTCCTATAATTCACCCCTCCACTTT.

The chain couples TRBV30 to TRBJ2-2; 15 positions match TRBD2. CDR1 and CDR2 from the germline V gene are GTSNPN and SVGIG (reference sequence). Germline trimming cut 2 bases from V and 3 bases from J; bases unmatched to any gene: 10. This CDR3 has 19 residues. CDR3 amino acids: CAWSPPPGLAGGDTGELFF. CDR3 coding DNA: TGTGCCTGGAGTCCTCCTCCGGGACTAGCGGGAGGAGACACCGGGGAGCTGTTTTTT. The full variable domain, with the rest looked up from reference TRBV30 and TRBJ2-2, is SQTIHQWPATLVQPVGSPLSLECTVEGTSNPNLYWYRQAAGRGLQLLFYSVGIGQISSEVPQNLSASRPQDRQFILSSKKLLLSDSGFYLCAWSPPPGLAGGDTGELFFGEGSRLTVL.

This chain connects TRBV29-1 to TRBJ1-2; D perhaps matches TRBD1 (5 bases). Trimming cost V 7 bases and J 4 bases, with 16 bases left between them. The CDR3 is 13 amino acids. Germline loops: CDR1 SQVTM, CDR2 ANQGSEA. The CDR3 sequence is CSATTLGGYGYTF. The CDR3 DNA reads as TGCAGCGCCACGACGCTGGGGGGCTATGGCTACACCTTC. The full variable domain, with the rest looked up from reference TRBV29-1 and TRBJ1-2, is SAVISQKPSRDICQRGTSLTIQCQVDSQVTMMFWYRQQPGQSLTLIATANQGSEATYESGFVIDKFPISRPNLTFSTLTVSNMSPEDSSIYLCSATTLGGYGYTFGSGTRLTVV.

V is TRBV25-1 and J is TRBJ2-7; tentatively, D is TRBD1 (6 bases). Germline CDR1 MGHDK, CDR2 SYGVNS. The CDR3 runs to 16 residues. Trimming removed 1 base at V and 0 bases at J, with 13 bases between. The CDR3 spells CASSESEGGYSYEQYF. The CDR3 nucleotides are TGTGCCAGCAGTGAATCTGAAGGGGGTTACTCCTACGAGCAGTACTTC.

This clone was observed a single time. V gene TRBV30 combines with J gene TRBJ1-1; D gene ambiguous. Per the germline V gene, CDR1 is GTSNPN and CDR2 is SVGIG (reference sequence). V lost 1 base and J 2 bases, leaving 5 bases between the germline ends. There are 12 residues in the CDR3. CDR3 in DNA: TGTGCCTGGAGTGGAGAAAACACTGAAGCTTTCTTT. This codes for CAWSGENTEAFF.

This clone has just one count. The chain links TRBV30 to TRBJ1-6; the match to TRBD1 covers 7 bases. J was trimmed by 11 bases and V by 4 bases; bases with no gene match: 11. The CDR3 is 14 residues long. The germline V gene encodes CDR1 GTSNPN and CDR2 SVGIG (reference sequence). The CDR3 loop is CAWIPTGFWAPLHF. The CDR3 region has the DNA TGTGCCTGGATACCGACAGGGTTTTGGGCACCCCTCCACTTT.

The chain combines TRBV11-2 with TRBJ1-4; the D is unclear. Germline V gives CDR1 SGHAT, CDR2 FQNNGV. The CDR3 extends over 12 amino acids. Trimming removed 6 bases from V and 8 bases from J, with 10 bases in between. The CDR3 sequence is CASRAGKEKLFF. The DNA of the CDR3 is TGTGCCAGCAGGGCGGGGAAAGAAAAACTGTTTTTT. The full variable domain, in which reference TRBV11-2 and TRBJ1-4 provide the parts outside the CDR3, is EAGVAQSPRYKIIEKRQSVAFWCNPISGHATLYWYQQILGQGPKLLIQFQNNGVVDDSQLPKDRFSAERLKGVDSTLKIQPAKLEDSAVYLCASRAGKEKLFFGSGTQLSVL.

The V and J genes are TRBV3-1 (or the pseudogene TRBV3-2) and TRBJ1-1, with 7 bases aligning to TRBD1. This CDR3 region has 14 residues. The ends lost 5 bases at V and 11 bases at J; junction bases unmatched: 14. Looked up from germline, CDR1 is LGHDT and CDR2 is YNNKEL (reference sequence). In DNA, the CDR3 is TGTGCCAGCAGCGCATACAGGGGTAGTGGGGAGGCTTTCTTT. This sequence encodes CASSAYRGSGEAFF.

This rearrangement joins TRBV19 to TRBJ2-7; the match to TRBD1 covers 8 bases. Looked up from germline, CDR1 is LNHDA and CDR2 is SQIVND (reference sequence). There are 15 residues in the CDR3. Germline trimming cut 9 bases from V and 3 bases from J; bases unmatched to any gene: 13. CDR3: CASRIGDRGVYEQYF. In DNA, the CDR3 is TGTGCCAGCCGAATCGGTGACAGGGGCGTCTACGAGCAGTACTTC.

V gene TRBV6-2 or TRBV6-3 combines with J gene TRBJ2-5; D might be TRBD2 (5 bases). CDR1 and CDR2 (germline): MNHEY, SVGEGT. Trimming pared 4 bases from V and 7 bases from J, leaving 7 bases between. The CDR3 is made up of 11 amino acids. The CDR3 DNA is TGTGCCAGCAGTTTCAGCGGGACCCAGTACTTC. This gives the protein CASSFSGTQYF.

The chain uses TRBV5-1 and TRBJ1-1, with 9 positions matching TRBD1. Germline loops: CDR1 SGHRS, CDR2 YFSETQ. This CDR3 comprises 14 residues. Losses at the gene ends were 5 bases for V and 3 bases for J; bases not matched to a gene: 5. CDR3 in amino acids: CASRDDRGDTEAFF. The CDR3 DNA reads as TGCGCCAGCAGGGACGACAGGGGGGACACTGAAGCTTTCTTT. The whole variable domain, filled in from reference TRBV5-1 and TRBJ1-1, reads KAGVTQTPRYLIKTRGQQVTLSCSPISGHRSVSWYQQTPGQGLQFLFEYFSETQRNKGNFPGRFSGRQFSNSRSEMNVSTLELGDSALYLCASRDDRGDTEAFFGQGTRLTVV.

The chain uses TRBV5-6 and TRBJ1-3; possibly TRBD1 for D (6 bases). The CDR3 extends over 15 amino acids. Germline loops: CDR1 SGHDT, CDR2 YYEEEE. The V end lost 0 bases, the J end lost 4 bases, and 11 bases lay between the germline ends. The CDR3 loop reads CASSLALGTGNTIYF. As DNA, the CDR3 is TGTGCCAGCAGCTTGGCCCTCGGGACAGGAAACACCATATATTTT.